Reported below is one T cell receptor beta chain. The data belong to a study of blood T cell repertoires in COVID-19. Some clones are missing from TCRdb's copy, which holds only in-frame ones; the method was immunoSEQ multiplex PCR. The top ten hold 2% to 2.5% of the sample, which has tens of thousands of clones, 90% to 95% seen once. V lost 6 bases, J lost 2 bases, and 2 bases stayed unmatched. Germline V gene sequence: CDR1 LNHDA, CDR2 SQIVND (reference sequence). The CDR3 consists of 13 residues. The sample consisted of peripheral blood. The sequence was collected from a man in his fifties with active COVID-19. The V gene is TRBV19, the J gene TRBJ1-2; 8 positions agree with TRBD1. As DNA, the CDR3 is TGTGCCAGTAGCAGGGGGCGCAACTATGGCTACACCTTC. Its translation is CASSRGRNYGYTF.